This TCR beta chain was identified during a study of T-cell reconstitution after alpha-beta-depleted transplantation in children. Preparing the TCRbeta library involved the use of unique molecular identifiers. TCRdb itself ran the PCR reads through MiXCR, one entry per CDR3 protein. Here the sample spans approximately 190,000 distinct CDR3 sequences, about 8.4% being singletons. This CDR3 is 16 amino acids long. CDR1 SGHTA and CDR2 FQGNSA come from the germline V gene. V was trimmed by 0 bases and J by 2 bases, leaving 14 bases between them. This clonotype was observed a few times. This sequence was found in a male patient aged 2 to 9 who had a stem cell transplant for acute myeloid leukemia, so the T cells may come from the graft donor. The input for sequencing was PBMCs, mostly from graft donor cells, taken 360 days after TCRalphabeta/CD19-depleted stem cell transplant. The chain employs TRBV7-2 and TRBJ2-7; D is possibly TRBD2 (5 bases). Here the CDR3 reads CASSLASGGSPYEQYF. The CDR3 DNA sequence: TGTGCCAGCAGCTTAGCTTCAGGAGGAAGCCCCTACGAGCAGTACTTC.